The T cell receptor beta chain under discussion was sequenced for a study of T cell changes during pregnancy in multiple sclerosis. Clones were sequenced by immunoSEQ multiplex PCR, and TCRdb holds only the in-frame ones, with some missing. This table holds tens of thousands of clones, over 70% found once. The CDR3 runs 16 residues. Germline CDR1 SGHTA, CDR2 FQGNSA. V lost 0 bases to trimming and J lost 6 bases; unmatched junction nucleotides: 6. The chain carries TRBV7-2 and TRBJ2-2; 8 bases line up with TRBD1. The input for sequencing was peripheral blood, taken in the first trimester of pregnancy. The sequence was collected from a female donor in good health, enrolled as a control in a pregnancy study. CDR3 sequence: CASSLARTGPAGELFF. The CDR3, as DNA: TGTGCCAGCAGCTTAGCTAGGACAGGGCCCGCCGGGGAGCTGTTTTTT. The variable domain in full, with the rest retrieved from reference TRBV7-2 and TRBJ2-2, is GAGVSQSPSNKVTEKGKDVELRCDPISGHTALYWYRQSLGQGLEFLIYFQGNSAPDKSGLPSDRFSAERTGGSVSTLTIQRTQQEDSAVYLCASSLARTGPAGELFFGEGSRLTVL.